The rows below give T cell receptor beta chains drawn from one sample of a study of Ad26.COV2.S vaccination and SARS-CoV-2 variants. Sequencing used immunoSEQ multiplex PCR; TCRdb keeps in-frame clones, though not all of them. The sample holds about half a million clones; 80% to 90% are singletons and the top ten take around 1.8%. The input for sequencing was peripheral blood, taken in a trial of Ad26.COV2.S vaccine versus placebo. These receptors were collected from a person between 18 and 59 years old who received the Ad26.COV2.S COVID-19 vaccine or a placebo. CDR3s include the opening cysteine and the closing phenylalanine or tryptophan. The D gene is left open where the match is weak. Part of the rows lack a size; the others show once, few, many or a class for expanded clones.

TGTGCCAGCAAGGAGACAGGAAGGGCTAATGAAAAACTGTTTTTT	CASKETGRANEKLFF	TRBV7-9	TRBJ1-4	.	.
TGTGCCTGGAGTCGGGATTTCAATCAGCCCCAGCATTTT	CAWSRDFNQPQHF	TRBV30	TRBJ1-5	.	.
TGTGCCAGCAGCTTAGTTGGGGGAGCCGAGACCCAGTACTTC	CASSLVGGAETQYF	TRBV7-2	TRBJ2-5	few	.
TGTGCCAGCAGTGAAGGGATACCAAACGAAGCTTTCTTT	CASSEGIPNEAFF	TRBV28	TRBJ1-1	.	.
TGTGCCAGCAGCTTAGGGCTAGCGGAAGAGACCCAGTACTTC	CASSLGLAEETQYF	TRBV7-9	TRBJ2-5	.	TRBD2
TGTGCCAGCAGCCGACAGGGGATGTTTTTT	CASSRQGMFF	TRBV28	TRBJ1-4	.	TRBD1
TGTGCCAGCAGCGTACAAGACAGGGGGCAAGAGACCCAGTACTTC	CASSVQDRGQETQYF	TRBV9	TRBJ2-5	.	TRBD1
TGTGCCAGCTCACTTCAGGGACAGGCCAGACCTGAAGCTTTCTTT	CASSLQGQARPEAFF	TRBV18	TRBJ1-1	.	TRBD1
TGTGCCAGCAGCTTGGAAGGGGCGAACACTGAAGCTTTCTTT	CASSLEGANTEAFF	TRBV5-5	TRBJ1-1	.	.
TGTGCCAGCAGCTTTTGCATATACCAAGAGACCCAGTACTTC	CASSFCIYQETQYF	TRBV11-3	TRBJ2-5	.	.
TGTGCCAGCAGCCGAAGCAAGGATTTCTATGGCTACACCTTC	CASSRSKDFYGYTF	TRBV3-1/TRBV3-2	TRBJ1-2	.	.
TGTGCCAGTAGTACGGGGTGGCCCCTCTCCTACGAGCAGTACTTC	CASSTGWPLSYEQYF	TRBV19	TRBJ2-7	.	.
TGCAGCGTTGAAGAGATCGCTAGCGGGGTTAGTGAGCAGTTCTTC	CSVEEIASGVSEQFF	TRBV29-1	TRBJ2-1	.	TRBD2
TGTGCCAGCAGCCCGAGCGGGGTCTCCTACGAGCAGTACTTC	CASSPSGVSYEQYF	TRBV6-5	TRBJ2-7	.	TRBD2
TGTGCCAGCAGCTTGTGGCATACGAACACCGGGGAGCTGTTTTTT	CASSLWHTNTGELFF	TRBV11-2	TRBJ2-2	few	.
TGTGCCAGCAGCCAAGGGATCGGGACCCTCTCCTACAATGAGCAGTTCTTC	CASSQGIGTLSYNEQFF	TRBV11-2	TRBJ2-1	.	.
TGTGCCAGCAGCTTACGGGGTGGGGTTGGCTACAATGAGCAGTTCTTC	CASSLRGGVGYNEQFF	TRBV7-2	TRBJ2-1	.	.
TGTGCCAGCAGCTTAGATTTCGGCCAGATCACTGGAAACACCATATATTTT	CASSLDFGQITGNTIYF	TRBV7-9	TRBJ1-3	.	.
TGTGCCAGCAGCCAAGTAACCGGTGTCTCCGAGCAGTACTTC	CASSQVTGVSEQYF	TRBV14	TRBJ2-7	.	.
TGTGCCACCAGCAGAGATTTCAGCCTGATCTCCTACGAGCAGTACTTC	CATSRDFSLISYEQYF	TRBV15	TRBJ2-7	.	.
TGTGCCAGCAGCTCCCGAGGACTAGCGGAACGCACAGATACGCAGTATTTT	CASSSRGLAERTDTQYF	TRBV5-4	TRBJ2-3	.	TRBD2
TGTGCCAGCAGCTTAGGGCCGCTCCTTTTGTCCCAGCATTTT	CASSLGPLLLSQHF	TRBV7-8	TRBJ1-5	.	.
TGTGCCAGCAGCGACGTTTCAGATACGCAGTATTTT	CASSDVSDTQYF	TRBV9	TRBJ2-3	.	.
TGTGCCAGCAGTGCTCAAGGCGTAAGCTACGAGCAGTACTTC	CASSAQGVSYEQYF	TRBV2	TRBJ2-7	.	.
TGCGCCAGCAGCCCAAGAGGCGATGAGCAGTTCTTC	CASSPRGDEQFF	TRBV5-1	TRBJ2-1	.	.
TGTGCCAGCAGTTACTCGACCGGGGGCGAGTATGGCTACACCTTC	CASSYSTGGEYGYTF	TRBV6-2/TRBV6-3	TRBJ1-2	.	.
TGTGCCAGCAGGCGGGACGTCAACTATGGCTACACCTTC	CASRRDVNYGYTF	TRBV27	TRBJ1-2	.	.
TGTGCCAGCAGTTTTTCGCGGGTCAATTCACCCCTCCACTTT	CASSFSRVNSPLHF	TRBV28	TRBJ1-6	.	.
TGCAGCGTTAAAACGGGGGCGGCGGGAGGGCCCACAGATACGCAGTATTTT	CSVKTGAAGGPTDTQYF	TRBV29-1	TRBJ2-3	.	TRBD2
TGCGCCAGCAGTGGACTAGCGGAACGGGAGACCCAGTACTTC	CASSGLAERETQYF	TRBV10-2	TRBJ2-5	.	TRBD2
TGTGCCAGCAGCTTGCACCAGGCGGGCACCGGGGAGCTGTTTTTT	CASSLHQAGTGELFF	TRBV5-4	TRBJ2-2	.	.
TGTGCCATCAGTGGGGGGACTAGCGGGGAACACAATGAGCAGTTCTTC	CAISGGTSGEHNEQFF	TRBV10-3	TRBJ2-1	medium-sized	TRBD2
TGTGCCAGCAGCTTGCAACAGGAGGAGACCCAGTACTTC	CASSLQQEETQYF	TRBV5-4	TRBJ2-5	.	.
TGTGCCAGCAGCCAAGACAGGGATCAGCCCCAGCATTTT	CASSQDRDQPQHF	TRBV4-2	TRBJ1-5	.	.
TGTGCCAGCAGTTACGGCAGGGCCTATAATTCACCCCTCCACTTT	CASSYGRAYNSPLHF	TRBV6-5	TRBJ1-6	.	.
TGTGCCAGTAGTACTTATCCCGGGGAGCTGTTTTTT	CASSTYPGELFF	TRBV19	TRBJ2-2	.	.
TGTGCCAGCAGCTTGGAAGAGACCCAGTACTTC	CASSLEETQYF	TRBV13	TRBJ2-5	.	.
TGCGCCAGCAGCCAAGATTGGAGGGGGTGGACAGCCCCCGGGCAGTACTTC	CASSQDWRGWTAPGQYF	TRBV4-3	TRBJ2-7	once	.
TGCAGCGTTACAGGGGGTGGGTCCTACGAGCAGTACTTC	CSVTGGGSYEQYF	TRBV29-1	TRBJ2-7	.	TRBD1
TGTGCCATCGGCGGGAGTACAAACACAGATACGCAGTATTTT	CAIGGSTNTDTQYF	TRBV10-3	TRBJ2-3	.	TRBD2
TGTGCCAGCAGTTTATCGTCTAGCGGGAGTATAGGGACCCAGTACTTC	CASSLSSSGSIGTQYF	TRBV28	TRBJ2-5	.	TRBD2
TGCAGTGCTAGTCCCCAGGGGCCGGGGTATGGCTACACCTTC	CSASPQGPGYGYTF	TRBV20-1	TRBJ1-2	.	.
TGTGCCAGCAGCCCCCTGGGTGTGAATTATAATTCACCCCTCCACTTT	CASSPLGVNYNSPLHF	TRBV7-2	TRBJ1-6	.	.
TGTGCCAGCAGCCCACCCCCCCCAGGGGCCTACACCTTC	CASSPPPPGAYTF	TRBV11-1	TRBJ1-2	.	.
TGTGCCAGCAGCTACCGGGACAGGTATTTAAATGAGCAGTTCTTC	CASSYRDRYLNEQFF	TRBV7-2	TRBJ2-1	.	TRBD1